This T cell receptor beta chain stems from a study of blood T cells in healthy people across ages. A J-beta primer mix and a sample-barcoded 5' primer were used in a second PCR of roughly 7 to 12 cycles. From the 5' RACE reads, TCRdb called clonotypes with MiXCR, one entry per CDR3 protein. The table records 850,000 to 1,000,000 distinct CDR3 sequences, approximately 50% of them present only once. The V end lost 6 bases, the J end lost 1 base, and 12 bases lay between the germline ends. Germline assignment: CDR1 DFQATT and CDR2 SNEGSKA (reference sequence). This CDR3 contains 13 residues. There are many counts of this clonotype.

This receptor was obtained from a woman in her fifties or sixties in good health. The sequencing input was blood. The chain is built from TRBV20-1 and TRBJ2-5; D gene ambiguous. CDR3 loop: CSAKFGSQETQYF. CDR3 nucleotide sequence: TGCAGTGCAAAATTCGGTTCCCAAGAGACCCAGTACTTC.